A selection of T cell receptor beta chains follows, all from one sample in a study of blood T cells in healthy people across ages. From the 5' RACE reads, TCRdb called clonotypes with MiXCR, one entry per CDR3 protein. This table holds 800,000 to 900,000 distinct CDR3 sequences, about 62% found once. Sample: blood. Receptors originate from a man younger than 45 in good health. The CDR3 runs from the conserved cysteine through the conserved F or W. The D gene is left open where the match is weak. Only some rows state a clone size, as once, few, many or a class for expanded clones.

TRBD1,TRBV9,NA,TRBJ1-2,CASRGQGPSSMDYTF,TGTGCCAGCAGGGGACAGGGACCCTCCTCAATGGACTACACCTTC
NA,TRBV24-1,NA,TRBJ2-3,CATSDKRRTSTDTQYF,TGTGCCACCAGTGATAAAAGACGGACTAGCACAGATACGCAGTATTTT
TRBD2,TRBV20-1,once,TRBJ2-1,CSARDPSGGGNEQFF,TGCAGTGCTAGAGATCCTAGCGGGGGGGGGAATGAGCAGTTCTTC
NA,TRBV4-3,NA,TRBJ2-2,CASRLTLASGELFF,TGCGCCAGCAGGCTAACCCTAGCTTCCGGGGAGCTGTTTTTT
NA,TRBV29-1,NA,TRBJ2-1,CSVADRRSSYNEQFF,TGCAGCGTAGCAGACCGCCGAAGCTCCTACAATGAGCAGTTCTTC
NA,TRBV29-1,few,TRBJ2-1,CSVEDPNARGFHEQFF,TGCAGCGTTGAAGATCCGAACGCTCGCGGGTTTCATGAGCAGTTCTTC
TRBD2,TRBV5-1,NA,TRBJ2-3,CASSLGGLAGASDTQYF,TGCGCCAGCAGCTTGGGAGGACTAGCGGGGGCTTCGGATACGCAGTATTTT
NA,TRBV4-3,NA,TRBJ2-7,CASSQDPSRGGYEQYF,TGCGCCAGCAGCCAGGACCCTTCAAGGGGGGGATACGAGCAGTACTTC
TRBD1,TRBV20-1,NA,TRBJ2-5,CSARDLQGEVTQYF,TGCAGTGCTAGAGATTTACAGGGGGAGGTGACCCAGTACTTC
TRBD2,TRBV6-5,NA,TRBJ2-4,CASRPGLAEPNIQYF,TGTGCCAGCAGACCGGGACTAGCGGAACCAAACATTCAGTACTTC
NA,TRBV20-1,NA,TRBJ2-5,CSARWAAQETQYF,TGCAGTGCCAGATGGGCCGCCCAAGAGACCCAGTACTTC
NA,TRBV5-1,few,TRBJ2-7,CASSLGGPGPYEQYF,TGCGCCAGCAGCTTAGGGGGTCCAGGCCCCTACGAGCAGTACTTC
NA,TRBV27,NA,TRBJ1-5,CASSFSGTNNQPQHF,TGTGCCAGCAGTTTCTCCGGGACCAACAATCAGCCCCAGCATTTT
TRBD2,TRBV30,NA,TRBJ2-1,CAWTAGLAGVFEQFF,TGTGCCTGGACCGCGGGACTAGCGGGAGTCTTTGAGCAGTTCTTC
TRBD2,TRBV20-1,NA,TRBJ2-4,CSALHERGLAKNIQYF,TGCAGTGCACTACATGAGCGGGGATTAGCCAAAAACATTCAGTACTTC
TRBD1,TRBV6-5,NA,TRBJ2-1,CASSLHPGQGVNNEQFF,TGTGCCAGCAGTTTGCATCCGGGACAGGGGGTAAACAATGAGCAGTTCTTC
NA,TRBV4-2,NA,TRBJ2-7,CASSQVGTTTYEQYF,TGTGCCAGCAGCCAAGTGGGCACTACTACCTACGAGCAGTACTTC
NA,TRBV7-9,once,TRBJ2-4,CASSLTDGRLAKNIQYF,TGTGCCAGCAGCTTAACCGACGGCAGACTAGCCAAAAACATTCAGTACTTC
TRBD1,TRBV2,few,TRBJ2-5,CASSDPLDRTQETQYF,TGTGCCAGCAGTGACCCGTTGGACAGGACCCAAGAGACCCAGTACTTC
NA,TRBV20-1,few,TRBJ2-7,CSARKVSPWDEQYF,TGCAGTGCTAGGAAGGTCTCCCCGTGGGACGAGCAGTACTTC
TRBD1,TRBV20-1,NA,TRBJ2-3,CSAISRTGGTDTQYF,TGCAGTGCTATCTCCAGGACAGGAGGCACAGATACGCAGTATTTT
NA,TRBV19,NA,TRBJ1-5,CASTETPGYSNQPQHF,TGTGCCAGTACAGAGACCCCCGGCTATAGCAATCAGCCCCAGCATTTT
NA,TRBV10-3,few,TRBJ2-7,CAIKQGEAYEQYF,TGTGCCATCAAGCAAGGGGAAGCCTACGAGCAGTACTTC
TRBD1,TRBV10-3,NA,TRBJ2-5,CAISEPGQGETQYF,TGTGCCATCAGTGAGCCCGGACAGGGGGAGACCCAGTACTTC
TRBD2,TRBV5-1,few,TRBJ2-1,CASSSSPGLAGGPYNEQFF,TGCGCCAGCAGCTCCTCCCCGGGACTAGCGGGGGGGCCCTACAATGAGCAGTTCTTC
TRBD1,TRBV20-1,few,TRBJ1-6,CSAGPDRGDSPLHF,TGCAGTGCCGGACCCGACAGGGGAGACTCACCCCTCCACTTT
TRBD2,TRBV9,NA,TRBJ2-7,CASSVADGRVYEQYF,TGTGCCAGCAGCGTAGCGGACGGGAGGGTTTACGAGCAGTACTTC
NA,TRBV7-9,NA,TRBJ2-5,CASSWTGPASLQYF,TGTGCCAGCAGCTGGACGGGACCAGCCTCGTTGCAGTACTTC
NA,TRBV7-2,few,TRBJ1-6,CASSPAVLGAGSPLHF,TGTGCCAGCAGCCCGGCAGTGCTAGGGGCGGGATCACCCCTCCACTTT
NA,TRBV10-3,NA,TRBJ2-2,CAIRQDRLNTGELFF,TGTGCCATCAGACAGGACAGACTGAACACCGGGGAGCTGTTTTTT
NA,TRBV6-5,NA,TRBJ1-2,CACRLNTARPYGYTF,TGTGCCTGCAGACTCAACACGGCTCGACCGTATGGCTACACCTTC
NA,TRBV20-1,NA,TRBJ2-1,CSAMGTPGQFF,TGCAGTGCTATGGGCACTCCTGGGCAGTTCTTC
TRBD1,TRBV29-1,few,TRBJ2-7,CSVERTGTYEQYF,TGCAGCGTTGAGAGGACAGGGACCTACGAGCAGTACTTC
NA,TRBV11-2,NA,TRBJ2-7,CASSLARVGIEQYF,TGTGCCAGCAGCTTAGCCAGGGTAGGCATCGAGCAGTACTTC
TRBD2,TRBV7-2,NA,TRBJ2-3,CASSPRGTSGPGTQYF,TGTGCCAGCAGCCCACGAGGGACTAGCGGACCCGGCACGCAGTATTTT
NA,TRBV20-1,NA,TRBJ1-1,CSARDPTANTEAFF,TGCAGTGCTAGAGATCCCACGGCGAACACTGAAGCTTTCTTT
TRBD2,TRBV7-2,few,TRBJ2-7,CASSSLAGMSSYEQYF,TGTGCCAGCAGCTCTCTAGCGGGTATGAGCTCCTACGAGCAGTACTTC
TRBD1,TRBV15,NA,TRBJ2-7,CATSGWTGAYEQYF,TGTGCCACCAGCGGTTGGACAGGGGCTTACGAGCAGTACTTC
NA,TRBV24-1,few,TRBJ2-3,CATPCGTDTQYF,TGTGCCACTCCATGTGGCACAGATACGCAGTATTTT
NA,TRBV5-6,NA,TRBJ2-4,CASSFERGAKNIQYF,TGTGCCAGCAGCTTCGAACGGGGGGCCAAAAACATTCAGTACTTC
NA,TRBV6-2/TRBV6-3,NA,TRBJ2-7,CASRTRDTAGYEQYF,TGTGCCAGCAGGACACGGGACACGGCGGGCTACGAGCAGTACTTC